The clone carrying this T cell receptor beta chain was counted at least ten times. Its antigen remains unknown. The data are from a study of CD8 T cells in ankylosing spondylitis. Germline loops: CDR1 SGHRS, CDR2 YFSETQ. The CDR3 has 16 residues. Losses at the gene ends were 4 bases for V and 4 bases for J; bases not matched to a gene: 10. TCRdb re-called the 5' RACE reads through MiXCR, storing one row per CDR3 protein. Of about 220,000 distinct CDR3 sequences listed, roughly 10% are singletons. Study findings and constraints: A subset of motif variants has previously been described in the synovial fluid and blood of reactive arthritis. Characteristic, it appeared, of ankylosing spondylitis blood was a TCR beta motif of fewer than 10 highly homologous variants.

V is TRBV5-1 and J is TRBJ1-1, with TRBD1 identical over 10 bases. Sample: blood, either unsorted or a sorted T cell fraction (not recorded which). The clonotype originates from a male donor with ankylosing spondylitis or in good health (not recorded which). The CDR3 coding sequence is TGCGCCAGCAGCCCCTCGGACAGGGGGGCCGGCACTGAAGCTTTCTTT. It is translated as CASSPSDRGAGTEAFF.